A selection of T cell receptor beta chains follows, all from one sample in a study of cytomegalovirus exposure and HLA in healthy donors. Profiled with immunoSEQ multiplex PCR; TCRdb holds only in-frame clones, not every one. Counted here are 35,000 to 55,000 clones, around 62% occurring once; the ten biggest clones make up approximately 8.4%. The sample comprised PBMCs. The origin of the receptors is a human donor in good health. The CDR3 runs from the conserved cysteine through the conserved F or W. Each record gives: clone size, V gene, D gene, J gene, CDR3 DNA, CDR3 protein. The D gene is left open where the match is weak. Clone size is stated in some rows and not others, as once, few, many or a class when expanded.

clone_size: NA
v_call: TRBV4-1
d_call: TRBD2
j_call: TRBJ2-1
cdr3_nt: TGCGCCAGCAGCCAGGTACTAGCGGGGGGTGTTGAGCAGTTCTTC
cdr3_aa: CASSQVLAGGVEQFF

clone_size: NA
v_call: TRBV5-6
d_call: NA
j_call: TRBJ2-7
cdr3_nt: TGTGCCAGCAGCCTCTTTTACGAGCAGTACTTC
cdr3_aa: CASSLFYEQYF

clone_size: NA
v_call: TRBV2
d_call: NA
j_call: TRBJ1-5
cdr3_nt: TGTGCCAGCAGTGAAGCGACCCCCGGGGGATTCAATCAGCCCCAGCATTTT
cdr3_aa: CASSEATPGGFNQPQHF

clone_size: NA
v_call: TRBV30
d_call: TRBD2
j_call: TRBJ2-3
cdr3_nt: TGTGCCTGGAGTGTACTAGCGGGGACAGGAGATACGCAGTATTTT
cdr3_aa: CAWSVLAGTGDTQYF

clone_size: few
v_call: TRBV10-3
d_call: TRBD1
j_call: TRBJ2-2
cdr3_nt: TGTGCCATCAGTGATCCGACAGGGGGATTCGGAATGGTGGGGAGATTGGGGGAGCTGTTTTTT
cdr3_aa: CAISDPTGGFGMVGRLGELFF

clone_size: NA
v_call: TRBV15
d_call: NA
j_call: TRBJ1-2
cdr3_nt: TGTGCCACCAGCAGACGAGGAGGCCGCTACACCTTC
cdr3_aa: CATSRRGGRYTF

clone_size: few
v_call: TRBV5-4
d_call: NA
j_call: TRBJ1-2
cdr3_nt: TGTGCCAGCAGCAGCCTGACAACCTACGGCTACACCTTC
cdr3_aa: CASSSLTTYGYTF

clone_size: NA
v_call: TRBV30
d_call: TRBD1
j_call: TRBJ1-2
cdr3_nt: TGTGCCTGGAGTGTGGACAGGGAGGACTATGGCTACACCTTC
cdr3_aa: CAWSVDREDYGYTF

clone_size: NA
v_call: TRBV6-1
d_call: NA
j_call: TRBJ1-2
cdr3_nt: TGTGCCAGCAGTGAAGACAGGAACTACTATGGCTACACCTTC
cdr3_aa: CASSEDRNYYGYTF

clone_size: NA
v_call: TRBV6-1
d_call: NA
j_call: TRBJ1-1
cdr3_nt: TGTGCCAGCAGGTTTTTATGGGGGGACACTGAAGCTTTCTTT
cdr3_aa: CASRFLWGDTEAFF

clone_size: NA
v_call: TRBV5-1
d_call: NA
j_call: TRBJ1-1
cdr3_nt: TGCGCCAGCAGCTCGCGCGGGGGGGCACTGGAAGCTTTCTTT
cdr3_aa: CASSSRGGALEAFF

clone_size: NA
v_call: TRBV11-2
d_call: TRBD1
j_call: TRBJ1-2
cdr3_nt: TGTGCCAGCAGCTTGGGACAGGGACCCTATGGCTACACCTTC
cdr3_aa: CASSLGQGPYGYTF

clone_size: NA
v_call: TRBV18
d_call: NA
j_call: TRBJ1-6
cdr3_nt: TGTGCCAGCTCCGGGATGGGCGATTCACCCCTCCACTTT
cdr3_aa: CASSGMGDSPLHF

clone_size: once
v_call: TRBV9
d_call: TRBD1
j_call: TRBJ1-1
cdr3_nt: TGTGCCAGCAGCGGATGGGACAGTCTGGGCACTGAAGCTTTCTTT
cdr3_aa: CASSGWDSLGTEAFF

clone_size: NA
v_call: TRBV28
d_call: NA
j_call: TRBJ2-7
cdr3_nt: TGTGCCAGCAGTGCTCCAGGGATTGGGCAGTACTTC
cdr3_aa: CASSAPGIGQYF

clone_size: NA
v_call: TRBV18
d_call: NA
j_call: TRBJ1-5
cdr3_nt: TGTGCCAGCTCACCGGCAGGGAGCAATCAGCCCCAGCATTTT
cdr3_aa: CASSPAGSNQPQHF

clone_size: NA
v_call: TRBV10-3
d_call: TRBD1
j_call: TRBJ2-1
cdr3_nt: TGTGCCATCAGTCGACCAGGGGGCTCCTACAATGAGCAGTTCTTC
cdr3_aa: CAISRPGGSYNEQFF

clone_size: few
v_call: TRBV9
d_call: NA
j_call: TRBJ2-6
cdr3_nt: TGTGCCAGCAGCGTAGTATCTGGGGCCAACGTCCTGACTTTC
cdr3_aa: CASSVVSGANVLTF

clone_size: few
v_call: TRBV5-4
d_call: NA
j_call: TRBJ2-5
cdr3_nt: TGTGCCAGCAGCTTGGCGGGGTCCACGGAGACCCAGTACTTC
cdr3_aa: CASSLAGSTETQYF

clone_size: NA
v_call: TRBV12-5
d_call: NA
j_call: TRBJ2-7
cdr3_nt: TGTGCTAGTGGCCGCGGGACAGCCGAGCAGTACTTC
cdr3_aa: CASGRGTAEQYF

clone_size: NA
v_call: TRBV19
d_call: NA
j_call: TRBJ1-1
cdr3_nt: TGTGCCAGTAGTATAGCTTCCACTGAAGCTTTCTTT
cdr3_aa: CASSIASTEAFF

clone_size: NA
v_call: TRBV7-2
d_call: TRBD1
j_call: TRBJ2-7
cdr3_nt: TGTGCCAGCAGTATTTCGACAGGGAGCTCCTACGAGCAGTACTTC
cdr3_aa: CASSISTGSSYEQYF

clone_size: NA
v_call: TRBV6-1
d_call: TRBD1
j_call: TRBJ2-7
cdr3_nt: TGTGCCAGCACTTGGACAGGGCGTCCCTACGAGCAGTACTTC
cdr3_aa: CASTWTGRPYEQYF

clone_size: NA
v_call: TRBV4-1
d_call: NA
j_call: TRBJ1-5
cdr3_nt: TGCGCCAGCAGCCAAGATATCCCGACAGGCAATCAGCCCCAGCATTTT
cdr3_aa: CASSQDIPTGNQPQHF